This T cell receptor beta chain was captured in a study of T cell repertoires in cytomegalovirus infection. About the study: From public TCR beta signatures came an indication of both CMV infection and matching HLA type.

V was clipped by 5 bases and J by 0 bases, with 12 bases between them. Germline CDR1 SGHVS, CDR2 FNYEAQ. The CDR3 spans 15 residues. Whole-study results and caveats: Dominating the ex vivo response were TCR beta clonotypes that were CMV-specific and HLA-C-restricted.

At least ten counts were recorded for this clonotype. Antigen: not known. TCRdb used MiXCR to reprocess the reads, holding one entry per CDR3 protein. The table lists about 740,000 distinct CDR3 sequences, 35% to 40% of them singletons. The TCR originated in a human donor in good health (CMV status not recorded). Some clones in this sample may be carry-over from other donors' samples. Sequences were obtained from PBMCs. V gene TRBV7-6 combines with J gene TRBJ2-3, with D possibly matching TRBD1 (6 bases). In nucleotides, the CDR3 is TGTGCCAGCAGCCCTGGACAGCCTAGCACAGATACGCAGTATTTT. Protein sequence: CASSPGQPSTDTQYF.